The rows below give T cell receptor beta chains drawn from one sample of a study of regulatory T cells in long-lasting Graves disease. Via MiXCR, TCRdb re-called the multiplex PCR reads, giving one row per CDR3 protein. The sample records some 450,000 distinct CDR3 sequences, 16% being singletons. These data were also reused for a study on T cells in Graves' hyperthyroidism and ophthalmopathy.

The sample in question was peripheral blood mononuclear cells (PBMCs), obtained at new diagnosis, from a patient treated with antithyroid drugs. Every receptor here comes from a young woman with Graves disease. The CDR3 runs from the conserved cysteine through the conserved F or W. The order of the fields is clone size, J gene, V gene, D gene, CDR3 protein, CDR3 DNA. A D gene is named only where the DNA matches it firmly. A clone size is listed for some rows: how often the clone was seen (once, few, many), or a class if it is expanded.

abundance: many; j_gene: TRBJ1-5; v_gene: TRBV27; d_gene: .; CDR3aa: CASSIQGRVNQPQHF; CDR3nt: TGTGCCAGCAGCATACAGGGCCGCGTCAATCAGCCCCAGCATTTT
abundance: .; j_gene: TRBJ2-7; v_gene: TRBV27; d_gene: .; CDR3aa: CASVGQGRAGDLSEQYF; CDR3nt: TGTGCCAGCGTAGGACAGGGGCGAGCGGGAGATCTTTCCGAGCAGTACTTC
abundance: many; j_gene: TRBJ2-3; v_gene: TRBV12-3/TRBV12-4; d_gene: TRBD2; CDR3aa: CASSLPLPGLVTDTQYF; CDR3nt: TGTGCCAGCAGCTTACCCCTGCCGGGACTAGTCACAGATACGCAGTATTTT
abundance: many; j_gene: TRBJ1-1; v_gene: TRBV6-1; d_gene: .; CDR3aa: CATLGTMNTEAFF; CDR3nt: TGTGCCACCCTCGGGACAATGAACACTGAAGCTTTCTTT
abundance: few; j_gene: TRBJ2-1; v_gene: TRBV5-5; d_gene: .; CDR3aa: CASSFRTNNEQFF; CDR3nt: TGTGCCAGCAGCTTTAGGACTAACAATGAGCAGTTCTTC
abundance: few; j_gene: TRBJ1-4; v_gene: TRBV29-1; d_gene: .; CDR3aa: CSVVGVDEKLFF; CDR3nt: TGCAGCGTTGTCGGCGTCGATGAAAAACTGTTTTTT
abundance: many; j_gene: TRBJ2-7; v_gene: TRBV18; d_gene: TRBD2; CDR3aa: CASSPLMGLAGDLNEQYF; CDR3nt: TGTGCCAGCTCACCGCTAATGGGACTAGCGGGGGACCTGAACGAGCAGTACTTC
abundance: many; j_gene: TRBJ1-5; v_gene: TRBV29-1; d_gene: .; CDR3aa: CSVAQGYYQPQHF; CDR3nt: TGCAGCGTTGCACAGGGATACTATCAGCCCCAGCATTTT
abundance: once; j_gene: TRBJ1-2; v_gene: TRBV28; d_gene: TRBD1; CDR3aa: CVSRDSPNYGYTF; CDR3nt: TGTGTCAGCAGGGACAGCCCTAACTATGGCTACACCTTC
abundance: many; j_gene: TRBJ1-2; v_gene: TRBV18; d_gene: TRBD1; CDR3aa: CASSPDRGNNYGYTF; CDR3nt: TGTGCCAGCTCTCCCGACAGGGGAAATAACTATGGCTACACCTTC
abundance: .; j_gene: TRBJ2-7; v_gene: TRBV6-1; d_gene: TRBD2; CDR3aa: CASSLAGREQYF; CDR3nt: TGTGCCAGTTCTCTAGCGGGACGGGAGCAGTACTTC
abundance: .; j_gene: TRBJ2-2; v_gene: TRBV9; d_gene: .; CDR3aa: CASSVLGPNTGELFF; CDR3nt: TGTGCCAGCAGCGTCTTAGGGCCCAACACCGGGGAGCTGTTTTTT
abundance: .; j_gene: TRBJ1-5; v_gene: TRBV6-1; d_gene: .; CDR3aa: CASRPPPGATQPQHF; CDR3nt: TGTGCCAGCAGACCCCCCCCGGGGGCGACTCAGCCCCAGCATTTT
abundance: .; j_gene: TRBJ1-1; v_gene: TRBV6-1; d_gene: .; CDR3aa: CPSSRRGDTEAFF; CDR3nt: TGTCCCAGCAGCCGAAGGGGGGACACTGAAGCTTTCTTT
abundance: .; j_gene: TRBJ2-3; v_gene: TRBV30; d_gene: .; CDR3aa: CAWSVRNTQYF; CDR3nt: TGTGCCTGGAGTGTAAGAAACACGCAGTATTTT
abundance: many; j_gene: TRBJ2-7; v_gene: TRBV12-3/TRBV12-4; d_gene: .; CDR3aa: CASSLKSARSYEQYF; CDR3nt: TGTGCCAGCAGTTTAAAATCTGCCAGGAGCTACGAGCAGTACTTC
abundance: many; j_gene: TRBJ2-1; v_gene: TRBV5-1; d_gene: .; CDR3aa: CASSLTGATNNEQFF; CDR3nt: TGCGCCAGCAGCTTGACGGGGGCGACAAACAATGAGCAGTTCTTC
abundance: many; j_gene: TRBJ2-3; v_gene: TRBV5-1; d_gene: .; CDR3aa: CASSLSESTDTQYF; CDR3nt: TGCGCCAGCAGCTTGTCGGAATCCACAGATACGCAGTATTTT
abundance: many; j_gene: TRBJ1-1; v_gene: TRBV6-1; d_gene: TRBD1; CDR3aa: CASHPTGQGAPGTEAFF; CDR3nt: TGTGCCAGCCATCCGACGGGACAGGGGGCGCCGGGCACTGAAGCTTTCTTT
abundance: many; j_gene: TRBJ2-1; v_gene: TRBV18; d_gene: TRBD2; CDR3aa: CASSPPLAGASEQFF; CDR3nt: TGTGCCAGCTCACCACCTCTAGCGGGGGCAAGTGAGCAGTTCTTC
abundance: many; j_gene: TRBJ2-1; v_gene: TRBV5-1; d_gene: TRBD2; CDR3aa: CASSLGWGLAHNEQFF; CDR3nt: TGCGCCAGCAGCCTTGGGTGGGGACTAGCGCACAATGAGCAGTTCTTC
abundance: many; j_gene: TRBJ1-5; v_gene: TRBV28; d_gene: .; CDR3aa: CASSLWGQQPQHF; CDR3nt: TGTGCCAGCAGTTTATGGGGCCAGCAGCCCCAGCATTTT
abundance: .; j_gene: TRBJ2-1; v_gene: TRBV18; d_gene: .; CDR3aa: CASSPRGKNEQFF; CDR3nt: TGTGCCAGCTCACCACGCGGGAAGAATGAGCAGTTCTTC
abundance: many; j_gene: TRBJ1-3; v_gene: TRBV10-3; d_gene: .; CDR3aa: CAIRTAGNTIYF; CDR3nt: TGTGCCATTAGGACGGCTGGAAACACCATATATTTT
abundance: many; j_gene: TRBJ2-5; v_gene: TRBV7-8; d_gene: TRBD2; CDR3aa: CASSPLARLAQETQYF; CDR3nt: TGTGCCAGCAGCCCGCTGGCCCGACTAGCTCAAGAGACCCAGTACTTC
abundance: few; j_gene: TRBJ2-7; v_gene: TRBV7-2; d_gene: .; CDR3aa: CASSLAFAGRSCEQYF; CDR3nt: TGTGCCAGCAGCTTAGCGTTTGCGGGACGCTCCTGCGAGCAGTACTTC
abundance: many; j_gene: TRBJ2-5; v_gene: TRBV20-1; d_gene: .; CDR3aa: CSALNSRESQETQYF; CDR3nt: TGCAGTGCCCTCAATTCCAGGGAAAGCCAAGAGACCCAGTACTTC
abundance: .; j_gene: TRBJ2-1; v_gene: TRBV7-8; d_gene: TRBD2; CDR3aa: CASSLARLAGASYNEQFF; CDR3nt: TGTGCCAGCAGCTTAGCCAGGCTAGCGGGAGCTTCCTACAATGAGCAGTTCTTC